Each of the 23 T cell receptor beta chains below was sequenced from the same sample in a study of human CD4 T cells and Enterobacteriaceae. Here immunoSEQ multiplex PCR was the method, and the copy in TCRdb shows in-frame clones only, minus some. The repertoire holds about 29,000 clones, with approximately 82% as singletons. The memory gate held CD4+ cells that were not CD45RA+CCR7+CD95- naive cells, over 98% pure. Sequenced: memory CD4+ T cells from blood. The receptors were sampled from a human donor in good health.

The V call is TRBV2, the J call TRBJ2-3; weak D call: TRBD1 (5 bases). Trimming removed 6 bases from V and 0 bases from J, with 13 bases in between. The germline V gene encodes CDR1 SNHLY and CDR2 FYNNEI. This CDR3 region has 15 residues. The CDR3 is CASRIRTTSTDTQYF. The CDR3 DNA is TGTGCCAGCAGAATTCGGACAACTAGCACAGATACGCAGTATTTT.

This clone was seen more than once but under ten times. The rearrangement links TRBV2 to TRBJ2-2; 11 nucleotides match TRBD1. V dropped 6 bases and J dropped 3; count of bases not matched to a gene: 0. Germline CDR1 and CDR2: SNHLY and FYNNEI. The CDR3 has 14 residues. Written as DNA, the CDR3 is TGTGCCAGCAGGGGACAGGGGGACACCGGGGAGCTGTTTTTT. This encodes CASRGQGDTGELFF.

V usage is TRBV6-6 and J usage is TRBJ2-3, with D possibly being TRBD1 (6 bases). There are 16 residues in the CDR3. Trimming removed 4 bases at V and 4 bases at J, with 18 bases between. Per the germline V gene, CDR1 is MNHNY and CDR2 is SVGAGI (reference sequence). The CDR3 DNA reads TGTGCCAGCAGTTTCCCTCTGGGGGCGCACGCAGATACGCAGTATTTT. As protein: CASSFPLGAHADTQYF.

The CDR3 bases are TGCGCCAGCAGCCAGAACAGGGATTCCAACACCTACGAGCAGTACTTC. It translates to CASSQNRDSNTYEQYF. This chain joins TRBV5-1 and TRBJ2-7; TRBD1 is a possible D gene (6 bases). The CDR3 spans 16 residues. CDR1 is SGHRS and CDR2 is YFSETQ in the germline V gene. The germline V and J ends were trimmed by 4 bases and 2 bases, with 19 bases remaining between them. The variable domain in full, with the rest retrieved from reference TRBV5-1 and TRBJ2-7, is KAGVTQTPRYLIKTRGQQVTLSCSPISGHRSVSWYQQTPGQGLQFLFEYFSETQRNKGNFPGRFSGRQFSNSRSEMNVSTLELGDSALYLCASSQNRDSNTYEQYFGPGTRLTVT.

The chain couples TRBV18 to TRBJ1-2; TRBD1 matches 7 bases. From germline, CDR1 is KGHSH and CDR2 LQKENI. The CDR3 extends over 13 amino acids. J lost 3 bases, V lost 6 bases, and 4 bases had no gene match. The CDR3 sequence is CASSLDRDYGYTF. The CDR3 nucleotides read TGTGCCAGCTCTCTTGACAGGGACTATGGCTACACCTTC.

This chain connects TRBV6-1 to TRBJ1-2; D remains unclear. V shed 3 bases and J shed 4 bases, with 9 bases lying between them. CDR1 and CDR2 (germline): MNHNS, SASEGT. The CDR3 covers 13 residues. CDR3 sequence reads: CASSESEGYGYTF. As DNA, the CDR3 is TGTGCCAGCAGTGAGAGCGAAGGCTATGGCTACACCTTC.

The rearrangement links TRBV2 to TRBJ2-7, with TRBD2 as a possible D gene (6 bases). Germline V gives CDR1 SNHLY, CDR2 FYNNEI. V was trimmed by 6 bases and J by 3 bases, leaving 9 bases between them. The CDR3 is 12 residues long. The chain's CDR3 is CASSLGGYEQYF. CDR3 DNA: TGTGCCAGCAGCCTGGGAGGCTACGAGCAGTACTTC.

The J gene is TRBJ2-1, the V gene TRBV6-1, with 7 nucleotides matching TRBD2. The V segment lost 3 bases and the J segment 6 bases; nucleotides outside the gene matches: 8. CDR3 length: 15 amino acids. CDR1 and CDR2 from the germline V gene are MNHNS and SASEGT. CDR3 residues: CASSERASGLNEQFF. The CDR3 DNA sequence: TGTGCCAGCAGTGAGAGGGCTAGCGGCCTCAATGAGCAGTTCTTC.

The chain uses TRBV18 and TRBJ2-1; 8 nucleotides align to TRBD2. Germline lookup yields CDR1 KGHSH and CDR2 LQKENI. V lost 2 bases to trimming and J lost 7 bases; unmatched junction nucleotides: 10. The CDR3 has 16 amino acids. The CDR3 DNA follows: TGTGCCAGCTCACCAAGCGGGAGTAGTATGGGGAATGAGCAGTTCTTC. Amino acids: CASSPSGSSMGNEQFF.

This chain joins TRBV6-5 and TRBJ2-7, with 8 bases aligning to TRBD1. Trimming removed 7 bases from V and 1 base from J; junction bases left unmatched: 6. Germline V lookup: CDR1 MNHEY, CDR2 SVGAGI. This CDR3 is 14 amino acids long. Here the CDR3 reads CASTHGTGSYEQYF. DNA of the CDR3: TGTGCCAGCACTCACGGGACAGGATCCTACGAGCAGTACTTC.

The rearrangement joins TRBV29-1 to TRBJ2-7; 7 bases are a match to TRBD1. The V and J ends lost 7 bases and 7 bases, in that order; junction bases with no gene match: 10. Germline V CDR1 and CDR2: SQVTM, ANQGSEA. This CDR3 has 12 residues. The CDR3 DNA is TGCAGCGGCGATACAGGGGCGGGTGAGCAGTACTTC. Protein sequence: CSGDTGAGEQYF.

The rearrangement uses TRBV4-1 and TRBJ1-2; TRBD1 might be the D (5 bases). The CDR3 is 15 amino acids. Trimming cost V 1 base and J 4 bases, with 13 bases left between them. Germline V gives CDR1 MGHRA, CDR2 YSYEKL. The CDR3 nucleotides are TGCGCCAGCAGCCAAGGCGGGGCAGCACCCTATGGCTACACCTTC. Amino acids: CASSQGGAAPYGYTF.

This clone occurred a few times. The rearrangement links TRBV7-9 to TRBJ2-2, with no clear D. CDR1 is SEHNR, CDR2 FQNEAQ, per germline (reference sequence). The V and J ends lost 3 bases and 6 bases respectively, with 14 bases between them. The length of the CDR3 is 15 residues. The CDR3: CASSLTAVLPGELFF. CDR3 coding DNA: TGTGCCAGCAGCTTGACGGCGGTTCTTCCCGGGGAGCTGTTTTTT.

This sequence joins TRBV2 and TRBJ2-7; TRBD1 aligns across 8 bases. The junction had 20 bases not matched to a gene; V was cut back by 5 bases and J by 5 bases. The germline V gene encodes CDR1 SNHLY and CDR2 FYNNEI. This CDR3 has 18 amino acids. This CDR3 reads CASSRQGWNSGPSHEQYF. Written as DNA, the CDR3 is TGTGCCAGCAGTCGACAGGGGTGGAATTCCGGCCCTAGCCACGAGCAGTACTTC. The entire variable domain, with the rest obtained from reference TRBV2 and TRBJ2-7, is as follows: EPEVTQTPSHQVTQMGQEVILRCVPISNHLYFYWYRQILGQKVEFLVSFYNNEISEKSEIFDDQFSVERPDGSNFTLKIRSTKLEDSAMYFCASSRQGWNSGPSHEQYFGPGTRLTVT.

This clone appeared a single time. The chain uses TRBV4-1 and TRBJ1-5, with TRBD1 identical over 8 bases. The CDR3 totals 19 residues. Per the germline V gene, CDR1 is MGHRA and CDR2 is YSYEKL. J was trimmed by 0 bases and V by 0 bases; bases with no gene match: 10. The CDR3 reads CASSQDFGQGAYSNQPQHF. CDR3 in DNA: TGCGCCAGCAGCCAAGATTTCGGGCAGGGGGCTTATAGCAATCAGCCCCAGCATTTT.

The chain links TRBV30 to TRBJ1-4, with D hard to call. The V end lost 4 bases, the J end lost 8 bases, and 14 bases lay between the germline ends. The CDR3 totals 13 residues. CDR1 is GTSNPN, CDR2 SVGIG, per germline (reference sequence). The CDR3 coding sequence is TGTGCCTGGACCCCGGGATTCGGGGAAAAACTGTTTTTT. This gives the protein CAWTPGFGEKLFF.

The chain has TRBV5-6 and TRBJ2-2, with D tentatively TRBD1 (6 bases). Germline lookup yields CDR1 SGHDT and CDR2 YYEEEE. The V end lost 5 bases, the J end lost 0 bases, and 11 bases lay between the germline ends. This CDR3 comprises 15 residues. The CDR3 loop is CASRSTGANTGELFF. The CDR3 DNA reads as TGTGCCAGCAGGTCGACAGGCGCGAACACCGGGGAGCTGTTTTTT.

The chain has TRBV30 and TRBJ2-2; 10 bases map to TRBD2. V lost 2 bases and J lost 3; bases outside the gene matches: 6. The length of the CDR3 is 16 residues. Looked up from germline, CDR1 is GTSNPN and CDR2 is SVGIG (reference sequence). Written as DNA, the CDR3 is TGTGCCTGGAGTCGGCTAGCGGGAGAGGACACCGGGGAGCTGTTTTTT. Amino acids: CAWSRLAGEDTGELFF. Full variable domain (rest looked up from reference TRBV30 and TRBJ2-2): SQTIHQWPATLVQPVGSPLSLECTVEGTSNPNLYWYRQAAGRGLQLLFYSVGIGQISSEVPQNLSASRPQDRQFILSSKKLLLSDSGFYLCAWSRLAGEDTGELFFGEGSRLTVL.

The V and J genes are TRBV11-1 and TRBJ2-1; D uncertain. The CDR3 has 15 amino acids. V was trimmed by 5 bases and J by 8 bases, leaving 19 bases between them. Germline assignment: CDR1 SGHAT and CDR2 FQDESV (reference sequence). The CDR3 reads CASSAIPQRAYEQFF. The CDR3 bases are TGTGCCAGCAGCGCAATACCCCAAAGAGCGTATGAGCAGTTCTTC.

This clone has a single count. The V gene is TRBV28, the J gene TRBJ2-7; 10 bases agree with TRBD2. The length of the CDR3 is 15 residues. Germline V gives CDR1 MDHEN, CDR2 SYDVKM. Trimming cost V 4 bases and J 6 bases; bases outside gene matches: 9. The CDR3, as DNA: TGTGCCAGCAGTTGGCTAGCGGGAGCGGGAAGCGAGCAGTACTTC. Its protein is CASSWLAGAGSEQYF.

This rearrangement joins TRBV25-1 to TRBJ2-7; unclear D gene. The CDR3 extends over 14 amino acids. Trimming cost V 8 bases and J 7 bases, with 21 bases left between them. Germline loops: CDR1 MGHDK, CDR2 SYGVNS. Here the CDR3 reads CASLVTGSNLEQYF. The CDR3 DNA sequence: TGTGCCAGCCTAGTGACTGGTTCTAATTTGGAGCAGTACTTC.

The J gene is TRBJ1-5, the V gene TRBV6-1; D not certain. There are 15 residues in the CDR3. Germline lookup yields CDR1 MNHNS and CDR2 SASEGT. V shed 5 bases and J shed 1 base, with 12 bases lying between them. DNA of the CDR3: TGTGCCAGCAGTTCCGACGGAGGCAGCAATCAGCCCCAGCATTTT. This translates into CASSSDGGSNQPQHF.

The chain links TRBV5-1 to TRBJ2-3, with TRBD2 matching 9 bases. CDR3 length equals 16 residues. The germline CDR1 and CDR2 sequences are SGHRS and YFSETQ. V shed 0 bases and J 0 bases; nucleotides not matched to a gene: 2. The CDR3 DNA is TGCGCCAGCAGCTTGGGACTAGCGGAAAGCACAGATACGCAGTATTTT. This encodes CASSLGLAESTDTQYF.